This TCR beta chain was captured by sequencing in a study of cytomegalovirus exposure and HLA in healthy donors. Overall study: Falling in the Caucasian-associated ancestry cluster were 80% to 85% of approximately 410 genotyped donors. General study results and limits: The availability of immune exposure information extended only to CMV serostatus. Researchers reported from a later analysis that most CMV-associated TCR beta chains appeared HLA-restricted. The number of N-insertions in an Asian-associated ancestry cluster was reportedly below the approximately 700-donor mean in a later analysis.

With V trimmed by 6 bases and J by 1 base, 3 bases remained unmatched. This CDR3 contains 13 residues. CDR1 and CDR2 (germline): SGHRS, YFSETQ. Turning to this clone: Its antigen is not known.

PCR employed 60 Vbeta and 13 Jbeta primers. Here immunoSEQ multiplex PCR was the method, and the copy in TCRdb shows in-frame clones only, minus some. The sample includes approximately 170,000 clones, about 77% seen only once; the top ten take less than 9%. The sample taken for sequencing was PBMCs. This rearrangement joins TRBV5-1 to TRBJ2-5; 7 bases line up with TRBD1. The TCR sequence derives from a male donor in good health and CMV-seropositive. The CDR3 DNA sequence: TGCGCCAGCAATCGACAGGGCCAAGAGACCCAGTACTTC. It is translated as CASNRQGQETQYF.